The TCR beta chain described here comes from a study of beta chain features in type 1 diabetes. Study in general: Across every sample, 100 million to 130 million sorted cells were examined in total. Study findings and constraints: A possible short-template PCR bias applies equally to patients and controls. For Type 1 diabetes patients, all four CD4+ subsets carried TCRB CDR3s that were moderately but significantly shorter.

Investigators reverse transcribed all isolated RNA, so they sequenced expressed TCRB transcripts. Data came from immunoSEQ multiplex PCR; TCRdb stores just in-frame clones and leaves some out. The table records 100,000 to 150,000 clones, approximately 15% of them present only once. This clone was seen more than once but under ten times. What it binds is not known. There are 13 residues in the CDR3. The germline V gene has CDR1 SGHAT and CDR2 FQNNGV. The germline V and J ends were trimmed by 0 bases and 6 bases, with 6 bases remaining between them. The sample consisted of central memory CD4+ T cells from blood. This sequence joins TRBV11-2 and TRBJ2-1; the D is unclear. The receptor was isolated from a man aged 18-30 years with type 1 diabetes. The CDR3 loop reads CASSLDRSNEQFF. CDR3 sequence (DNA): TGTGCCAGCAGCTTAGATCGAAGCAATGAGCAGTTCTTC.